Below, 20 T cell receptor beta chains from the same sample are listed, as sequenced in a study of CD8 T cells in ankylosing spondylitis (dated by TCRdb to between 2016 and 2019). Receptors were amplified or captured by 5' RACE. Sequencing used an Illumina HiSeq 2500. TCRdb applied fastp at Q25 and MiXCR to the public reads, then kept only in-frame beta chains. Here each entry gathers all rows of one CDR3 protein and keeps the most common genes and DNA. A total of some 200,000 distinct CDR3 sequences appear in this sample, 18% of them only once. 4.3% of the sample belongs to the ten largest clones. Specimen: blood, either unsorted or a sorted T cell fraction (not recorded which). All receptors come from a male donor between 10 and 30 years old with ankylosing spondylitis or in good health (not recorded which). Donor details come from another sample of the same person, matched by shared clones.

This clonotype was recorded many times. V usage is TRBV6-6 and J usage is TRBJ2-1; the D gene is possibly TRBD2 (6 bases). The V gene lost 5 bases and the J gene lost 8 bases, with 25 bases spanning the gap. Germline lookup yields CDR1 MNHNY and CDR2 SVGAGI (reference sequence). This CDR3 has 17 amino acids. CDR3 protein: CASSELTGELSQDEQFF. In DNA, the CDR3 is TGTGCCAGCAGTGAACTCACGGGGGAGCTTAGTCAGGATGAGCAGTTCTTC.

As regards this clonotype: The junction and the germline gene differ at one end; a read error may be behind it. The rearrangement uses TRBV5-6 and TRBJ2-5; D gene unclear. CDR3 size: 15 residues. Germline V CDR1 and CDR2: SGHDT, YYEEEE. CDR3 in amino acids: CTSSLSQLVKETQYF. CDR3 DNA: TGTACCAGCAGCTTAAGTCAACTGGTAAAAGAGACCCAGTACTTC.

This clonotype was found many times. The chain joins TRBV6-1 to TRBJ2-1; 15 nucleotides agree with TRBD2. This CDR3 comprises 16 residues. The ends lost 5 bases at V and 7 bases at J; junction bases unmatched: 6. Germline CDR1 reads MNHNS; CDR2 reads SASEGT. CDR3 sequence (DNA): TGTGCCAGCAGTAGGACTAGCGGGAGGGCTGCGAATGAGCAGTTCTTC. Amino acids: CASSRTSGRAANEQFF.

The sample holds many counts of this clonotype. The chain has TRBV5-4 and TRBJ2-1; tentative D call: TRBD2 (7 bases). This CDR3 comprises 13 residues. Germline V gene lookup returns CDR1 SGHNT and CDR2 YYREEE (reference sequence). Trimming cost V 4 bases and J 9 bases, with 14 bases left between them. The CDR3 DNA sequence: TGTGCCAGCAGCGCTCCGGGGGGCGGTGAGCAGTTCTTC. It yields the protein CASSAPGGGEQFF.

This clonotype was recorded many times. The V call is TRBV9, the J call TRBJ1-1, with a possible D match to TRBD1 (5 bases). The CDR3 sequence is 12 residues long. Per the germline V gene, CDR1 is SGDLS and CDR2 is YYNGEE. The V gene lost 2 bases and the J gene lost 4 bases, with 6 bases spanning the gap. The CDR3 here is CASSVRGTEAFF. Written as DNA, the CDR3 is TGTGCCAGCAGCGTGAGGGGCACTGAAGCTTTCTTT.

This clonotype was counted at least ten times. The chain uses TRBV12-3 or TRBV12-4 and TRBJ2-4; D possibly corresponds to TRBD2 (5 bases). There are 11 residues in the CDR3. Trimming pared 7 bases from V and 8 bases from J, leaving 9 bases between. CDR3 DNA: TGTGCCAGCACCCTCGGGGACATTCAGTACTTC. Protein product: CASTLGDIQYF.

V gene TRBV19 combines with J gene TRBJ2-1; D might be TRBD2 (6 bases). The CDR3 is 14 amino acids. V dropped 1 base and J dropped 7 bases, with 11 bases sitting between them. Germline CDR1 reads LNHDA; CDR2 reads SQIVND (reference sequence). The CDR3 sequence is CASSIAGVTNEQFF. In DNA, the CDR3 is TGTGCCAGTAGTATAGCGGGAGTTACGAATGAGCAGTTCTTC.

This clonotype was recorded at least ten times. The chain recombines TRBV6-1 with TRBJ2-2; D is possibly TRBD1 or TRBD2 (5 bases each). Germline lookup yields CDR1 MNHNS and CDR2 SASEGT. The CDR3 length is 15 residues. CDR3 protein: CAAHRVGANTGELFF. CDR3 nucleotide sequence: TGTGCTGCCCACCGGGTGGGGGCGAACACCGGGGAGCTGTTTTTT.

At least ten counts were recorded for this clonotype. The rearrangement joins TRBV20-1 to TRBJ2-5; D not certain. V was cut by 0 bases and J by 1 base, with 12 bases left in between. Germline CDR1 and CDR2: DFQATT and SNEGSKA (reference sequence). The CDR3 loop spans 15 amino acids. For the CDR3, the DNA is TGCAGTGCTAGAGATGTTCTAGGCAGCCAAGAGACCCAGTACTTC. It encodes CSARDVLGSQETQYF.

This clonotype showed up many times. The chain has TRBV6-2 or TRBV6-3 and TRBJ2-7; D call uncertain. The V end was cut by 0 bases, the J end by 3 bases, with 6 bases between. The CDR3 totals 13 residues. From germline, CDR1 is MNHEY and CDR2 SVGEGT. The DNA for the CDR3 is TGTGCCAGCAGTTACTCAACGCGCTACGAGCAGTACTTC. This codes for CASSYSTRYEQYF.

There are many counts of this clonotype. This chain uses TRBV9 with TRBJ1-5; possible D gene TRBD1, 6 bases. Germline V gene data show CDR1 as SGDLS and CDR2 as YYNGEE. Trimming left V 0 bases short and J 4 bases short, with 11 bases between. CDR3 length equals 15 residues. The CDR3 region has the DNA TGTGCCAGCAGCGTAGACGGTGGACAGAATCAGCCCCAGCATTTT. It codes for CASSVDGGQNQPQHF.

This clonotype came up many times. This rearrangement joins TRBV15 to TRBJ2-5; D call uncertain. Between the trimmed V and J ends, which lost 3 bases and 3 bases, there was a span of 5 bases. The CDR3 is 12 amino acids. In germline, CDR1 is LNHNV, CDR2 YYDKDF (reference sequence). The CDR3 DNA is TGTGCCACCAGCAGGGGAAAAGAGACCCAGTACTTC. As protein: CATSRGKETQYF.

V and J are TRBV11-2 and TRBJ2-7; TRBD2 matches 11 bases. J was trimmed by 7 bases and V by 3 bases; bases with no gene match: 11. The length of the CDR3 is 16 residues. Germline V gene lookup returns CDR1 SGHAT and CDR2 FQNNGV. The CDR3 loop is CASSLGVVSGRAEQYV. CDR3 sequence (DNA): TGTGCCAGCAGCTTGGGAGTCGTTAGCGGGAGGGCGGAGCAGTACGTC.

This clonotype has more than one count but fewer than ten. The CDR3 DNA sequence: TGTGCCAGCAGTGAGGGGCATGGGACCCAGTACTTC. Protein product: CASSEGHGTQYF. The chain couples TRBV2 to TRBJ2-5; D might be TRBD1 (5 bases). The CDR3 is 12 amino acids. The germline V gene encodes CDR1 SNHLY and CDR2 FYNNEI. With 3 bases removed from V and 7 bases from J, the gap between germline ends came to 9 bases.

Many counts were recorded for this clonotype. This chain joins TRBV11-1 and TRBJ1-1; D is perhaps TRBD1 (6 bases). The CDR3 runs 15 residues. V was cut by 6 bases and J by 1 base, with 15 bases left in between. CDR1 and CDR2 from the germline V gene are SGHAT and FQDESV (reference sequence). The CDR3 reads CASRRGRGANTEAFF. The DNA of the CDR3 is TGTGCCAGCAGAAGAGGACGGGGGGCGAACACTGAAGCTTTCTTT. Based on the CDR3 plus reference TRBV11-1 and TRBJ1-1, the full variable domain is EAEVAQSPRYKITEKSQAVAFWCDPISGHATLYWYRQILGQGPELLVQFQDESVVDDSQLPKDRFSAERLKGVDSTLKIQPAELGDSAMYLCASRRGRGANTEAFFGQGTRLTVV.

This clonotype was counted at least ten times. The CDR3 protein is CASSFRDSQTNYGYTF. The CDR3 DNA follows: TGTGCCAGCAGTTTTCGGGACAGCCAAACTAACTATGGCTACACCTTC. The rearrangement uses TRBV12-3 or TRBV12-4 and TRBJ1-2; TRBD1 matches at 7 bases. Germline trimming cut 3 bases from V and 0 bases from J; bases unmatched to any gene: 7. The CDR3 runs 16 residues.

This clonotype was found many times. This chain links TRBV4-3 with TRBJ1-6, with a possible D match to TRBD1 (6 bases). The germline V and J ends were trimmed by 3 bases and 12 bases, with 15 bases remaining between them. Germline lookup yields CDR1 LGHNA and CDR2 YSLEER. The CDR3 runs 14 residues. DNA for the CDR3: TGCGCCAGCAGCCAGTACCGGACAGACGAACCCCTCCACTTT. Translation: CASSQYRTDEPLHF.

The V and J genes are TRBV5-5 and TRBJ2-3; D unclear. V lost 1 base and J 3 bases, leaving 6 bases between the germline ends. The germline V gene has CDR1 SGHKS and CDR2 YYEKEE (reference sequence). The CDR3 is made up of 13 amino acids. The CDR3 is CASSLRMTDTQYF. The CDR3 coding sequence is TGTGCCAGCAGCTTGAGAATGACAGATACGCAGTATTTT.

In this sample, this clonotype turned up many times. The V and J genes are TRBV30 and TRBJ1-3, with a tentative D call TRBD1 (5 bases). This CDR3 is 13 amino acids long. Germline CDR1 reads GTSNPN; CDR2 reads SVGIG (reference sequence). Trimming shortened V by 3 bases and J by 1 base, and 7 bases separated the two germline ends. In DNA, the CDR3 is TGTGCCTGGAGCAGGGTGTCTGGAAACACCATATATTTT. It translates to CAWSRVSGNTIYF.

This rearrangement joins TRBV24-1 to TRBJ2-6, with TRBD1 as a possible D gene (5 bases). Looked up from germline, CDR1 is KGHDR and CDR2 is SFDVKD. V was cut by 4 bases and J by 0 bases, with 15 bases left in between. This CDR3 comprises 18 residues. CDR3 sequence: CATSDSDMATSGANVLTF. The CDR3 region has the DNA TGTGCCACCAGTGACTCGGACATGGCAACCTCTGGGGCCAACGTCCTGACTTTC.